This paragraph covers one TCR beta chain sequence. The J segment lost 8 bases and the V segment lost 4 bases, leaving 11 bases of the junction unmatched. The CDR3 sequence is 14 residues long. Germline CDR1 SQVTM, CDR2 ANQGSEA. This specimen comes from a study of blood T cell repertoires in COVID-19. On the study more broadly: Sites in the United States, Italy and Spain provided acute and convalescent COVID-19 samples. From T cells, B-cell-depleted T cells, or PBMCs came the material, which was cDNA or gDNA.

In the original processing: Amplification from reference gene primers served as the basis for estimated nucleated cell counts. Sequencing used immunoSEQ multiplex PCR; TCRdb keeps in-frame clones, though not all of them. That table is the source of V, J and clone size, and D and trimming were worked out from the DNA. The profile shows over 60,000 clones, roughly nine tenths of them singletons. The gene calls are TRBV29-1 and TRBJ1-2; 9 nucleotides line up with TRBD1. This TCR was sampled from a woman aged 55-70 years with acute or convalescent COVID-19. Input material: peripheral blood. The CDR3 region has the DNA TGCAGCGTTGGTTACCGACAGGGGGTAGCCGGCTACACCTTC. This translates into CSVGYRQGVAGYTF.